This T cell receptor beta chain was retrieved from a study of CD8+ T cells in alopecia areata. Background on the study: The duration of tofacitinib was 6 to 18 months, with 6 months off drug afterward. Scoring of treated patients' severity used the percentage of affected scalp area.

Study-wide findings and caveats: Many expanded lesional clones persisted during tofacitinib (in both scalp and blood).

cDNA reverse transcribed from extracted RNA served as the sequencing template. Method: immunoSEQ multiplex PCR; TCRdb's copy keeps in-frame clones and lacks some. The table includes more than 150,000 clones, roughly 61% detected once. On this clone: Its matching antigen is unknown. At one of its ends the junction is not consistent with the germline gene, which may arise from a read error.

Treatment given: oral pan-JAK inhibitor, 5-10 mg twice daily. The receptor was derived from a human donor with alopecia areata. Sequenced material: CD8+ T cells sorted from blood, taken at week 24, from a patient treated with tofacitinib.

CDR3 region: CASSQQGVGTEAFF. For the CDR3, the DNA is TGCGCCAGCAGCCAACAGGGTGTGGGCACTGAAGCTTTCTTT. The rearrangement joins TRBV5-5 to TRBJ1-1, with TRBD1 as a possible D gene (6 bases). Germline CDR1 reads SGHKS; CDR2 reads YYEKEE (reference sequence). The CDR3 consists of 14 residues.